This T cell receptor beta chain came from a study of cytomegalovirus exposure and HLA in healthy donors. Background on the study: HLA-typed donors contributed some 87 million unique TCRs, which were held in an early data release.

Germline V gene lookup returns CDR1 MDHEN and CDR2 SYDVKM. CDR3 length: 12 residues. Findings of the study overall: Based on reports, TCR beta sequences accurately predicted HLA-A and HLA-B alleles for most subjects. Immune exposure information available was restricted to CMV serostatus.

Primers included in the PCR were 60 Vbeta and 13 Jbeta primers. The table came from immunoSEQ multiplex PCR; TCRdb's copy has only in-frame clones and leaves some out. The sample contains 150,000 or so clones, roughly four fifths of which appear only once. Turning to this clone: Its target is not known. A read error may produce the germline difference seen at one junction end.

The chain couples TRBV28 to TRBJ1-1; 8 nucleotides match TRBD1. This TCR was sampled from a man in his thirties or forties in good health and CMV-seropositive. Sequencing was performed on PBMCs. This CDR3 reads CASSFGTGGPSF. In DNA, the CDR3 is TGTGCCAGCAGTTTCGGAACAGGGGGGCCCTCCTTT.